This TCR beta chain was observed in a study of T cells in Graves' hyperthyroidism and ophthalmopathy. The CDR3 regions of TCR beta were amplified from RNA transcripts. Initially, a first-round RT-PCR of the TCR CDR3 employed the HTBI primer set. A single record per CDR3 protein comes from TCRdb applying MiXCR to the multiplex PCR reads. The table shows 550,000 to 800,000 distinct CDR3 sequences, with 15% to 20% occurring only once. CDR1 and CDR2 from the germline V gene are LNHDA and SQIVND (reference sequence). With V trimmed by 5 bases and J by 9 bases, 5 bases remained unmatched. The CDR3 has 13 residues.

The chain couples TRBV19 to TRBJ1-1; TRBD1 agrees at 11 bases. This TCR was recovered from a man in his fifties or sixties with Graves' hyperthyroidism. Sequencing was carried out using blood. The CDR3 sequence is CASSLGQGVKAFF. The CDR3 DNA reads TGTGCCAGTAGTTTGGGACAGGGGGTGAAAGCTTTCTTT.